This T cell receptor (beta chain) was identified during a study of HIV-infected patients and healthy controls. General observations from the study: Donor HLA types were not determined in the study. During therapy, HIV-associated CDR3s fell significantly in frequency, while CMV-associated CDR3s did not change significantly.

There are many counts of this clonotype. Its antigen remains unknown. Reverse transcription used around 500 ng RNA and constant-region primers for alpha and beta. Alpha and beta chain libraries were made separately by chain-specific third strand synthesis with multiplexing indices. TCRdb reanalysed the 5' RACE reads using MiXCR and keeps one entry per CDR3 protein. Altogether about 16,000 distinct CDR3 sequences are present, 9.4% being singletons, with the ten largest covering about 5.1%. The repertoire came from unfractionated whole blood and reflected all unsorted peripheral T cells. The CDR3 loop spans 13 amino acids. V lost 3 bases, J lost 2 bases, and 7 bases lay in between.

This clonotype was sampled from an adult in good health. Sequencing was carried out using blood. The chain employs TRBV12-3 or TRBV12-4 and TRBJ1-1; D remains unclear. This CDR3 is CASSFNDNTEAFF. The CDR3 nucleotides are TGTGCCAGCAGTTTTAACGATAACACTGAAGCTTTCTTT.